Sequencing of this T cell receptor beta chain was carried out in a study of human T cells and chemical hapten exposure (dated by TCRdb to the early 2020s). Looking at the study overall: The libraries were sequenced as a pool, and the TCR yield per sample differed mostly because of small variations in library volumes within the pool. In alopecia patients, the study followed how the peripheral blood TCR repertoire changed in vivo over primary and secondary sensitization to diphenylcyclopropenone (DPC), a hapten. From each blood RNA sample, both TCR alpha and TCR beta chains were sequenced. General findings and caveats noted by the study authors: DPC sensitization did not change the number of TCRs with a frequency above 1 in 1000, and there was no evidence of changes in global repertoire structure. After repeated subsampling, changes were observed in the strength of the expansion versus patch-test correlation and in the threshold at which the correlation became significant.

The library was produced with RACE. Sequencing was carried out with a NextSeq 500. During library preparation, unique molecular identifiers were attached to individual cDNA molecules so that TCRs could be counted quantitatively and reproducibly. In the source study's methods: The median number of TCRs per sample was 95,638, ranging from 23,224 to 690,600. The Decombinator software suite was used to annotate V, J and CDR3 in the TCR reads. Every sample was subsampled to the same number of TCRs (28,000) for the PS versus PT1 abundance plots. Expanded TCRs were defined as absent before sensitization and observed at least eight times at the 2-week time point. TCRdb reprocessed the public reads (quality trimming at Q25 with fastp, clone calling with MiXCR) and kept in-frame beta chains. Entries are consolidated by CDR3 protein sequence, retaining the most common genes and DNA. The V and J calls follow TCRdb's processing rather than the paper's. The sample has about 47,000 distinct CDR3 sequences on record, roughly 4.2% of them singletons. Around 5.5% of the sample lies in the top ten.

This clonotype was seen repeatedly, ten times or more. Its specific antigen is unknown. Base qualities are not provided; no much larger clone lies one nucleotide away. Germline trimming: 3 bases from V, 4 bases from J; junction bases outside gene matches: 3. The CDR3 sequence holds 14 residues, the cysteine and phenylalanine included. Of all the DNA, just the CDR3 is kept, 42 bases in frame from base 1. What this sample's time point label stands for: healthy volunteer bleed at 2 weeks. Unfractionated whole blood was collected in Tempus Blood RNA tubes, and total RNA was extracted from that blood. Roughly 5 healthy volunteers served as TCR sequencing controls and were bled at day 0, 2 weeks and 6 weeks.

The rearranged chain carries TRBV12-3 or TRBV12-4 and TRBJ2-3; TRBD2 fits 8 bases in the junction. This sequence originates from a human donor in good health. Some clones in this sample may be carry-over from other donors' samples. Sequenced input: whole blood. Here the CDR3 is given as CASSLGTRPDTQYF. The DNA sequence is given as TGTGCCAGCAGTTTGGGGACTAGACCAGATACGCAGTATTTT.